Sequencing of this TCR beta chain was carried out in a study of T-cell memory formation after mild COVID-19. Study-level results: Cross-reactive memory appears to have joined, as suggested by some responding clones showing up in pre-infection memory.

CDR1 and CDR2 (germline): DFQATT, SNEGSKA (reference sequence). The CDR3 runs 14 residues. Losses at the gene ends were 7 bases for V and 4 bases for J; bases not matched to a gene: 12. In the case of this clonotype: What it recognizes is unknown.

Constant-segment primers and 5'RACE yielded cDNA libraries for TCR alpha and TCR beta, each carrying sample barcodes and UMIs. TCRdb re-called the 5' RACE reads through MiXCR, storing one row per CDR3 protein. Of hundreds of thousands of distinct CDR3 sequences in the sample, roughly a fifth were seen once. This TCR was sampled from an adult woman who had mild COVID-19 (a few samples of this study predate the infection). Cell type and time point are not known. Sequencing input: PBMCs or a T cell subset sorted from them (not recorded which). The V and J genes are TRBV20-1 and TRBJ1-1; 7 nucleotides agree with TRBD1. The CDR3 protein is CSVPRQGGSTEAFF. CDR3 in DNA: TGCAGTGTTCCGAGACAGGGAGGTAGCACTGAAGCTTTCTTT.